The 7 T cell receptor beta chains presented below share a single source sample, sequenced in a study of shared clonotypes between healthy human individuals. It was CD45RO-negative cells, positively selected for CCR7, that made up naive CD8 cells, with terminally differentiated effector memory CD45RA+ cells excluded. The method was immunoSEQ multiplex PCR; TCRdb's version includes in-frame clones alone and lacks a portion of them. The profile covers millions of clones, with less than 95% appearing a single time and more than 0.95% taken by the ten largest. The sequenced material came from naive CD8+ T cells sorted from blood. All receptors derive from a young man in good health.

This rearrangement joins TRBV27 to TRBJ2-7, with 10 nucleotides matching TRBD2. CDR1 is MNHEY, CDR2 SMNVEV, per germline (reference sequence). Trimming removed 5 bases from V and 3 bases from J; junction bases left unmatched: 7. CDR3 length equals 15 residues. The CDR3 DNA follows: TGTGCCAGCAGTCCTCAAGCGGGGGGGCGCTACGAGCAGTACTTC. This gives the protein CASSPQAGGRYEQYF.

In its sample, this clone was seen a few times. The CDR3: CASSSRGYSPLHF. DNA for the CDR3: TGTGCCAGCAGTTCTAGGGGTTATTCACCCCTCCACTTT. This chain joins TRBV28 and TRBJ1-6, with D possibly matching TRBD1 (5 bases). Germline loops: CDR1 MDHEN, CDR2 SYDVKM. The CDR3 is 13 amino acids. The ends were cut back, 4 bases at V and 8 bases at J, with 9 bases in the middle. The variable domain in full, with the rest retrieved from reference TRBV28 and TRBJ1-6, is DVKVTQSSRYLVKRTGEKVFLECVQDMDHENMFWYRQDPGLGLRLIYFSYDVKMKEKGDIPEGYSVSREKKERFSLILESASTNQTSMYLCASSSRGYSPLHFGNGTRLTVT.

This clone has only a few counts. CDR3 bases: TGTGCCAGCAGCTTGACAGGGAGTGCCCAGCCCCAGCATTTT. Protein product: CASSLTGSAQPQHF. V gene TRBV5-6 combines with J gene TRBJ1-5, with a weak D call TRBD1 (6 bases). Germline values: CDR1 SGHDT, CDR2 YYEEEE. The CDR3 consists of 14 residues. Trimming removed 1 base at V and 7 bases at J, with 12 bases between.

This chain connects TRBV10-2 to TRBJ2-1, with no clear D. CDR3 size: 12 residues. Germline CDR1 reads WSHSY; CDR2 reads SAAADI. Deletions cut 6 bases from V and 2 bases from J, with 5 bases between. The CDR3 sequence: CASSLTYNEQFF. CDR3 coding DNA: TGCGCCAGCAGCCTAACCTACAATGAGCAGTTCTTC.

The CDR3 DNA is TGTGCCAGCAGTTTACCAGGCCCGTCTGGGGCCAACGTCCTGACTTTC. Residues: CASSLPGPSGANVLTF. The chain joins TRBV27 to TRBJ2-6; D unresolved. Germline-derived CDR1 and CDR2 are MNHEY and SMNVEV (reference sequence). The CDR3 runs 16 residues. V lost 2 bases and J lost 1, with 9 bases in between.

V usage is TRBV6-1 and J usage is TRBJ2-2; maybe TRBD1 (5 bases). Germline V gene data show CDR1 as MNHNS and CDR2 as SASEGT. CDR3 length: 15 residues. The V end was cut by 1 base, the J end by 5 bases, with 11 bases between. The CDR3 is CASSEVAGLTGELFF. CDR3 coding DNA: TGTGCCAGCAGTGAAGTGGCAGGGCTGACCGGGGAGCTGTTTTTT.

The V call is TRBV6-1, the J call TRBJ2-1, with 9 bases that match TRBD2. Germline assignment: CDR1 MNHNS and CDR2 SASEGT. The CDR3 sequence is 16 residues long. V was clipped by 1 base and J by 8 bases; unmatched bases: 9. The CDR3: CASSEEHSGSRDEQFF. Written as DNA, the CDR3 is TGTGCCAGCAGTGAAGAACATAGCGGGAGTAGGGATGAGCAGTTCTTC.